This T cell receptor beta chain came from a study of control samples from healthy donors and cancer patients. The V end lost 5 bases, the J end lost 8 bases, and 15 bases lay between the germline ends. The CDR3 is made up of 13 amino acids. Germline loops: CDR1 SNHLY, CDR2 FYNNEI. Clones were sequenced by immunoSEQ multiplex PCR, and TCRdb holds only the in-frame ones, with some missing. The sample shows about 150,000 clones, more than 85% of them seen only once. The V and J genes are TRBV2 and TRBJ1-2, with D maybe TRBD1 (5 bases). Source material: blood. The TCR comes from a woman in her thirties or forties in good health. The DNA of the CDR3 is TGTGCCAGCAGTTCAGGGCCTCACCTGGGCTACACCTTC. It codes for CASSSGPHLGYTF.